The TCR beta chain described here comes from a study of Ad26.COV2.S vaccination and SARS-CoV-2 variants. Per germline, CDR1 LGHDT and CDR2 YNNKEL (reference sequence). The V and J ends lost 4 bases and 12 bases respectively, with 14 bases between them. The CDR3 is made up of 12 amino acids. Profiling relied on immunoSEQ multiplex PCR, and the TCRdb table lists in-frame clones only, not all of them. Seen here are roughly 700,000 clones, approximately 88% observed once, and the top ten hold about 1.5%. Treatment of the sample: roughly 19 received Ad26.COV2.S at low or high dose, single or two shots; 5 received placebo; per-sample allocation not given. After the first vaccine or placebo injection, samples were drawn on day 63. Participants' vaccine, an Ad26 vector, delivered Wuhan-strain SARS-CoV-2 spike.

Specimen: peripheral blood, collected in a trial of Ad26.COV2.S vaccine versus placebo. This clonotype was obtained from a person aged 18 to 65 who received the Ad26.COV2.S COVID-19 vaccine or a placebo. The gene calls are TRBV3-1 (or the pseudogene TRBV3-2) and TRBJ2-3; possibly TRBD1 or TRBD2 for D (5 bases each). DNA of the CDR3: TGTGCCAGCAGCCTCGGGGCCAACGATCAGTATTTT. The encoded protein is CASSLGANDQYF.